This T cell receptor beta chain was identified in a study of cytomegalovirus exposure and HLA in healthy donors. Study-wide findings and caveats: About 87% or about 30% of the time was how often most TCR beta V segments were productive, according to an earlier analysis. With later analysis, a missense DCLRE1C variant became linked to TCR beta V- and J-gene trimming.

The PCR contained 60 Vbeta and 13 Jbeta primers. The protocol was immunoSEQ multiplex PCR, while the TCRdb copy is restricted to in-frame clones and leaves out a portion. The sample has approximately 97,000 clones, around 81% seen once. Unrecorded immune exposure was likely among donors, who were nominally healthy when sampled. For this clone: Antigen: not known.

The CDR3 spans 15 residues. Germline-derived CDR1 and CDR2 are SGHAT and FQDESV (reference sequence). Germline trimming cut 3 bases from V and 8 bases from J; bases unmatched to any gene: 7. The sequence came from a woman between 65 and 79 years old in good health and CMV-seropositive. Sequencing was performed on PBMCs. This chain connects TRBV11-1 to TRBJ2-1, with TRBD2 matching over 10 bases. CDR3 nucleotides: TGTGCCAGCAGCTTTTCTAGCGGGAGTCGCGATGAGCAGTTCTTC. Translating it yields CASSFSSGSRDEQFF.